Presented here are 13 T cell receptor beta chains from one specimen sequenced in a study of response to subunit inactivated influenza vaccine. MiXCR was run by TCRdb on the RT-PCR reads, yielding one entry per CDR3 protein. The data contain about 650,000 distinct CDR3 sequences, 15% to 19% of them singletons. The specimen was PBMCs from blood, collected 11 to 12 days after vaccination. The source of these receptors is a man in his forties or fifties who received an inactivated influenza vaccine.

This clonotype was seen ten or more times. This chain links TRBV6-2 or TRBV6-3 with TRBJ2-5, with unresolved D. The V end lost 7 bases, the J end lost 4 bases, and 16 bases lay between the germline ends. The CDR3 has 14 residues. Germline V gene lookup returns CDR1 MNHEY and CDR2 SVGEGT. CDR3 DNA: TGTGCCAGCATTCCTCGTTCGCTCGGAGAGACCCAGTACTTC. Its protein product is CASIPRSLGETQYF.

This clonotype was detected only a few times. This chain joins TRBV6-1 and TRBJ1-1, with TRBD1 as a possible D gene (5 bases). Trimming cost V 6 bases and J 6 bases, with 17 bases left between them. The CDR3 has 14 residues. CDR1 is MNHNS and CDR2 is SASEGT in the germline V gene. CDR3 sequence reads: CASSHGGGRAEAFF. DNA for the CDR3: TGTGCCAGCAGCCACGGGGGGGGTCGGGCTGAAGCTTTCTTT.

The chain joins TRBV30 to TRBJ2-3, with TRBD2 identical over 7 bases. Trimming took 3 bases from V and 2 from J; bases not matched to a gene: 8. From germline, CDR1 is GTSNPN and CDR2 SVGIG (reference sequence). CDR3 size: 15 residues. The CDR3 here is CAWSGDYLYTDTQYF. DNA of the CDR3: TGTGCCTGGAGCGGGGACTACCTATACACAGATACGCAGTATTTT.

This chain joins TRBV7-9 and TRBJ1-5; 8 positions match TRBD1. V lost 5 bases to trimming and J lost 9 bases; unmatched junction nucleotides: 9. The CDR3 has 14 residues. The germline gives CDR1 SEHNR, CDR2 FQNEAQ (reference sequence). This CDR3 is CASSTDRGGRPQHF. The DNA for the CDR3 is TGTGCCAGCAGCACAGACAGGGGCGGTCGGCCCCAGCATTTT.

V usage is TRBV20-1 and J usage is TRBJ2-5; 7 nucleotides line up with TRBD2. The CDR3 totals 14 residues. The V gene's germline CDR1 is DFQATT and CDR2 SNEGSKA (reference sequence). V was clipped by 4 bases and J by 5 bases; unmatched bases: 10. The CDR3 protein is CSATGRAGKETQYF. The CDR3 coding sequence is TGCAGTGCTACGGGGAGGGCCGGGAAGGAGACCCAGTACTTC.

The genes are TRBV6-2 or TRBV6-3 and TRBJ2-7, with 13 positions matching TRBD2. V gave up 3 bases and J gave up 3 bases; unmatched junction bases: 8. CDR1 and CDR2 (germline): MNHEY, SVGEGT. This CDR3 region has 17 residues. CDR3 residues: CASSYGLAGVMVYEQYF. DNA for the CDR3: TGTGCCAGCAGTTATGGACTAGCGGGAGTAATGGTCTACGAGCAGTACTTC.

In its sample, this clonotype was seen a few times. The gene calls are TRBV28 and TRBJ2-7, with 7 bases identical to TRBD1. V was clipped by 6 bases and J by 7 bases; unmatched bases: 18. The CDR3 sequence is 16 residues long. The germline CDR1 and CDR2 sequences are MDHEN and SYDVKM. The CDR3 DNA follows: TGTGCCAGCAGGCACTCCCAGGGTAAAGGGGGCAATGAGCAGTACTTC. Translation gives CASRHSQGKGGNEQYF.

This clonotype was counted only a few times. This chain uses TRBV28 with TRBJ1-3; 7 bases are shared with TRBD1. The germline CDR1 and CDR2 sequences are MDHEN and SYDVKM. Unmatched junction bases numbered 4, after V lost 6 bases and J lost 2 bases. The CDR3 contains 14 residues. The CDR3 is CASRPQGAGNTIYF. The CDR3 bases are TGTGCCAGCAGGCCGCAGGGGGCTGGAAACACCATATATTTT.

Notes on this clonotype: A read error is possible here, since a much larger clone lies one base away. The V and J genes are TRBV5-4 and TRBJ2-2, with D hard to call. This CDR3 has 14 amino acids. Trimming shortened V by 2 bases and J by 1 base, and 6 bases separated the two germline ends. Germline-derived CDR1 and CDR2 are SGHNT and YYREEE (reference sequence). This CDR3 reads CASSFGVNTGELFF. DNA for the CDR3: TGTGCCAGCAGCTTTGGGGTGAACACCGGGGAGCTGTTTTTT.

This clonotype was seen only a few times. CDR3 bases: TGCAGCGTTGCAGCGGGAGAAGAGACCCAGTACTTC. This translates into CSVAAGEETQYF. The gene calls are TRBV29-1 and TRBJ2-5, with 8 bases aligning to TRBD2. In germline, CDR1 is SQVTM, CDR2 ANQGSEA. The CDR3 length is 12 residues. Trimming cost V 4 bases and J 3 bases; bases outside gene matches: 1.

Only a few counts were recorded for this clonotype. The V and J genes are TRBV6-5 and TRBJ1-1, with D possibly TRBD1 on 6 matching bases. Germline V gene sequence: CDR1 MNHEY, CDR2 SVGAGI. The length of the CDR3 is 15 residues. Trimming removed 7 bases from V and 2 bases from J, with 17 bases in between. The CDR3 DNA reads TGTGCCAGCATTAGGATTCCAGGGGCAAACACTGAAGCTTTCTTT. Encoded protein: CASIRIPGANTEAFF.

The chain joins TRBV12-3 or TRBV12-4 to TRBJ2-7, with TRBD1 identical over 7 bases. The CDR3 covers 14 residues. V was pared by 6 bases and J by 4 bases, with 9 bases of the junction left unmatched. CDR3 sequence (DNA): TGTGCCAGCAGACAGACCGGGACAGAGTACGAGCAGTACTTC. Amino acids: CASRQTGTEYEQYF.

V usage is TRBV20-1 and J usage is TRBJ1-5; TRBD1 agrees at 7 bases. The CDR3 runs 15 residues. Germline values: CDR1 DFQATT, CDR2 SNEGSKA (reference sequence). V trimming: 7 bases; J trimming: 3 bases; junction bases outside the gene matches: 12. The CDR3 loop is CSVRTGSGINQPQHF. The DNA for the CDR3 is TGCAGTGTCAGGACAGGCTCAGGAATCAATCAGCCCCAGCATTTT.